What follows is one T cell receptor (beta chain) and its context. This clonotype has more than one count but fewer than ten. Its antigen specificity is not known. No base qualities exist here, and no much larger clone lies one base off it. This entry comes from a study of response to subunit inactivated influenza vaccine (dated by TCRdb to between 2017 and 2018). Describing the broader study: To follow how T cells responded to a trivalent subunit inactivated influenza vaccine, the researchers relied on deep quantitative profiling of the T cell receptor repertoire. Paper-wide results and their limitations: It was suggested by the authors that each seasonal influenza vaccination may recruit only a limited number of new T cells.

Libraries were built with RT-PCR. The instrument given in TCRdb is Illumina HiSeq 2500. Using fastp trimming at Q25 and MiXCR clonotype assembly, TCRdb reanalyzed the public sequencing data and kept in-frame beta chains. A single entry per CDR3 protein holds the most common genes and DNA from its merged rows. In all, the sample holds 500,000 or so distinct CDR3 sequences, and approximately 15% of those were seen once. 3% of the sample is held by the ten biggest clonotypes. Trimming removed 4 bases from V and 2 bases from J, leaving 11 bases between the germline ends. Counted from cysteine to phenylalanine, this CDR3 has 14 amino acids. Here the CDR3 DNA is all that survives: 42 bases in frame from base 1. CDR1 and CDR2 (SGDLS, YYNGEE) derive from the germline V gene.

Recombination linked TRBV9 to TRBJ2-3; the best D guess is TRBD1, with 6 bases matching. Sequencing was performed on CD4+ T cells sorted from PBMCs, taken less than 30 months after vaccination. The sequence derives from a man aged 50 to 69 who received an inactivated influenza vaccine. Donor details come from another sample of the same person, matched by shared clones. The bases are TGTGCCAGCAGCTCGATGGGGGCCACAGATACGCAGTATTTT. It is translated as CASSSMGATDTQYF.